The 21 T cell receptor beta chains presented below share a single source sample, sequenced in a study of T cells in Graves' hyperthyroidism and ophthalmopathy. RNA transcripts served as the template for amplifying TCR beta CDR3 regions. The study used the HTBI primer set for a first-round RT-PCR of the TCR CDR3. TCRdb re-analysed the multiplex PCR reads in MiXCR, keeping a single row per CDR3 protein. The sample has 35,000 to 45,000 distinct CDR3 sequences; about 50% are singletons. Sequencing input: blood. The origin of the receptors is a woman in her fifties or sixties with Graves' hyperthyroidism that later progressed to Graves' ophthalmopathy.

In its sample, this clonotype was seen many times. V is TRBV20-1 and J is TRBJ2-1, with 14 bases aligning to TRBD2. After removal of 4 bases from V and 2 bases from J, the junction contained 4 bases not matched to a gene. The CDR3 runs to 16 residues. Germline CDR1 is DFQATT and CDR2 is SNEGSKA (reference sequence). The CDR3 coding sequence is TGCAGTGCTAAACGACTAGCGGGAGGGACCTACAATGAGCAGTTCTTC. Translation gives CSAKRLAGGTYNEQFF.

This clonotype was seen at least ten times. The J gene is TRBJ1-4, the V gene TRBV11-3; D unclear. CDR3 length equals 16 residues. V was shortened by 1 base and J by 3 bases, with 12 bases between the two germline ends. Germline loops: CDR1 SGHNT, CDR2 YENEEA. The DNA for the CDR3 is TGTGCCAGCAGCTTAGGATTGGGCACCGCTAATGAAAAACTGTTTTTT. Protein sequence: CASSLGLGTANEKLFF.

The chain joins TRBV6-5 to TRBJ1-3; D gene unclear. This CDR3 is built from 14 residues. CDR1 and CDR2 from the germline V gene are MNHEY and SVGAGI. Trimming pared 9 bases from V and 2 bases from J, leaving 14 bases between. The CDR3 region has the DNA TGTGCCAGTGCTCCGGGGATTACTGGAAACACCATATATTTT. Translated: CASAPGITGNTIYF.

This clonotype has a count of ten or more. The V call is TRBV19, the J call TRBJ1-4, with D uncertain. V gave up 3 bases and J gave up 4 bases, with 3 bases separating them. The CDR3 has 12 residues. The germline CDR1 and CDR2 sequences are LNHDA and SQIVND (reference sequence). This CDR3 reads CASSMSNEKLFF. CDR3 bases: TGTGCCAGTAGTATGAGTAATGAAAAACTGTTTTTT. Drawing the rest from reference TRBV19 and TRBJ1-4, the complete variable domain is DGGITQSPKYLFRKEGQNVTLSCEQNLNHDAMYWYRQDPGQGLRLIYYSQIVNDFQKGDIAEGYSVSREKKESFPLTVTSAQKNPTAFYLCASSMSNEKLFFGSGTQLSVL.

This clonotype showed up many times. The chain uses TRBV5-1 and TRBJ2-1; D is possibly TRBD2 (5 bases). Germline lookup yields CDR1 SGHRS and CDR2 YFSETQ. The CDR3 spans 16 residues. V was clipped by 0 bases and J by 3 bases, with 13 bases between them. This CDR3 is CASSLAEGSVYNEQFF. The DNA for the CDR3 is TGCGCCAGCAGCTTGGCCGAGGGATCGGTCTACAATGAGCAGTTCTTC.

This clonotype was recorded many times. V is TRBV5-1 and J is TRBJ2-7; the match to TRBD1 covers 8 bases. The CDR3 extends over 15 amino acids. CDR1 is SGHRS, CDR2 YFSETQ, per germline. Germline trimming cut 0 bases from V and 0 bases from J; bases unmatched to any gene: 2. The CDR3 here is CASSLGTGYSYEQYF. CDR3 coding DNA: TGCGCCAGCAGCTTGGGGACAGGGTACTCCTACGAGCAGTACTTC.

This clonotype was recorded many times. The rearrangement joins TRBV11-1 to TRBJ2-3, with 7 nucleotides matching TRBD1. Trimming removed 7 bases from V and 2 bases from J; junction bases left unmatched: 9. CDR3 length: 15 amino acids. In germline, CDR1 is SGHAT, CDR2 FQDESV (reference sequence). Here the CDR3 reads CASNIRQGVTDTQYF. CDR3 nucleotides: TGTGCCAGCAACATCCGACAGGGTGTCACAGATACGCAGTATTTT.

Turning to this clonotype: One end of the junction does not line up with germline, which may come from a read error. The V call is TRBV24-1, the J call TRBJ2-5; 14 nucleotides agree with TRBD2. The V gene's germline CDR1 is KGHDR and CDR2 SFDVKD. The CDR3 is made up of 18 amino acids. The CDR3 nucleotides are TGTGCCGCCAGTGATCGGACTAGCGGGAGGTGGAGGGAAGAGACCCAGTACTTC. It specifies CAASDRTSGRWREETQYF.

This clonotype occurred many times. The chain employs TRBV5-4 and TRBJ2-3; a weak D match, TRBD2 (6 bases). Germline values: CDR1 SGHNT, CDR2 YYREEE (reference sequence). With 4 bases removed from V and 2 bases from J, the gap between germline ends came to 14 bases. This CDR3 is built from 15 residues. The CDR3 sequence is CASSLTGTLTDTQYF. The CDR3 DNA reads TGTGCCAGCAGCCTTACCGGGACTCTCACAGATACGCAGTATTTT.

This clonotype was counted at least ten times. CDR3 coding DNA: TGTGCCAGCAGTTCCCACTCGGGAGCGTACAATGAGCAGTTCTTC. This gives the protein CASSSHSGAYNEQFF. V and J are TRBV12-3 or TRBV12-4 and TRBJ2-1, with D possibly TRBD2 on 6 matching bases. Trimming took 4 bases from V and 4 from J, leaving 14 bases between them. This CDR3 has 15 amino acids.

This sequence joins TRBV19 and TRBJ2-7; 9 nucleotides align to TRBD1. From germline, CDR1 is LNHDA and CDR2 SQIVND (reference sequence). The CDR3 runs 14 residues. The junction had 10 bases not matched to a gene; V was cut back by 4 bases and J by 9 bases. The CDR3 bases are TGTGCCAGTAGTACCGGGACAGGGCCCCGTGGGCAGTACTTC. Translating gives CASSTGTGPRGQYF. Based on the CDR3 plus reference TRBV19 and TRBJ2-7, the full variable domain is DGGITQSPKYLFRKEGQNVTLSCEQNLNHDAMYWYRQDPGQGLRLIYYSQIVNDFQKGDIAEGYSVSREKKESFPLTVTSAQKNPTAFYLCASSTGTGPRGQYFGPGTRLTVT.

This clonotype was seen ten or more times. This rearrangement joins TRBV6-5 to TRBJ2-1; no firm D call. Germline V gene lookup returns CDR1 MNHEY and CDR2 SVGAGI. V was trimmed by 6 bases and J by 3 bases, leaving 6 bases between them. The CDR3 runs to 12 residues. The CDR3 spells CASSPNYNEQFF. As DNA, the CDR3 is TGTGCCAGCAGCCCTAACTACAATGAGCAGTTCTTC.

This clonotype came up many times. This rearrangement joins TRBV6-5 to TRBJ2-5; a weak D match, TRBD1 (6 bases). The CDR3 is 16 amino acids. Germline CDR1 MNHEY, CDR2 SVGAGI. V was shortened by 5 bases and J by 5 bases, with 21 bases between the two germline ends. The CDR3 loop is CASSQKYRALAETQYF. CDR3 nucleotides: TGTGCCAGCAGTCAAAAATACAGGGCCCTTGCGGAGACCCAGTACTTC.

This chain uses TRBV5-1 with TRBJ1-3; the D is unclear. Germline CDR1 SGHRS, CDR2 YFSETQ. V dropped 4 bases and J dropped 0 bases, with 11 bases sitting between them. The CDR3 extends over 15 amino acids. The CDR3 reads CASSRRLCSGNTIYF. The CDR3 DNA sequence: TGCGCCAGCAGCCGGAGGCTGTGCTCTGGAAACACCATATATTTT. Based on the CDR3 plus reference TRBV5-1 and TRBJ1-3, the full variable domain is KAGVTQTPRYLIKTRGQQVTLSCSPISGHRSVSWYQQTPGQGLQFLFEYFSETQRNKGNFPGRFSGRQFSNSRSEMNVSTLELGDSALYLCASSRRLCSGNTIYFGEGSWLTVV.

This clonotype occurred many times. The chain employs TRBV4-2 and TRBJ2-7; 7 bases agree with TRBD2. Germline lookup yields CDR1 LGHNA and CDR2 YNFKEQ. This CDR3 has 21 amino acids. Trimming cost V 0 bases and J 4 bases; bases outside gene matches: 24. The CDR3 protein is CASSQDWVSGSFSSAGYEQYF. In nucleotides, the CDR3 is TGTGCCAGCAGCCAAGATTGGGTTAGCGGGTCATTTTCTAGCGCGGGGTACGAGCAGTACTTC.

A remark on this clonotype: Germline is not matched at one junction end, which may reflect a read error. The chain combines TRBV7-9 with TRBJ2-1; D could derive from TRBD1 or TRBD2 (6 bases each). This CDR3 has 21 residues. Germline CDR1 is SEHNR and CDR2 is FQNEAQ (reference sequence). CDR3 DNA sequence: TGTGCCAGCAGCCCGTACCCCCAGGGGATGGCTGGCGGGGTTTCCTACAACGAGCAGTTCTTC. Translated: CASSPYPQGMAGGVSYNEQFF.

V usage is TRBV20-1 and J usage is TRBJ1-5, with D possibly TRBD1 on 6 matching bases. The germline gives CDR1 DFQATT, CDR2 SNEGSKA (reference sequence). V lost 3 bases, J lost 0 bases, and 9 bases lay in between. CDR3 length equals 14 residues. The CDR3 loop reads CSASSGDSNQPQHF. CDR3 DNA: TGCAGTGCTAGTTCAGGGGATAGCAATCAGCCCCAGCATTTT.

Points on this clonotype: This likely comes from a read error, as the CDR3 has no conserved phenylalanine or tryptophan at its end. This chain's CDR3 is CASSGRVTSQYY. The CDR3 DNA reads TGTGCCAGCAGCGGGCGGGTGACCTCGCAGTACTAC. The rearrangement links TRBV11-3 to TRBJ2-7; possibly TRBD2 for D (5 bases). The ends were cut back, 5 bases at V and 9 bases at J, with 14 bases in the middle. The CDR3 is 12 amino acids. Germline-derived CDR1 and CDR2 are SGHNT and YENEEA.

This clonotype came up many times. This chain links TRBV27 with TRBJ2-6; D unresolved. Germline CDR1 MNHEY, CDR2 SMNVEV (reference sequence). CDR3 length equals 16 residues. V lost 2 bases and J 0 bases, leaving 8 bases between the germline ends. Here the CDR3 DNA reads TGTGCCAGCAGTTTACCCCCGAGCTCTGGGGCCAACGTCCTGACTTTC. Its protein is CASSLPPSSGANVLTF.

This clonotype came up many times. The V gene is TRBV4-1, the J gene TRBJ2-1; no reliable D call. This CDR3 is built from 16 residues. Germline V lookup: CDR1 MGHRA, CDR2 YSYEKL. The V gene lost 1 base and the J gene lost 2 bases, with 12 bases spanning the gap. CDR3 region: CASSQVARVTYNEQFF. Here the CDR3 DNA reads TGCGCCAGCAGCCAAGTGGCCCGGGTGACCTACAATGAGCAGTTCTTC.

This clonotype ranks as medium-sized. The genes are TRBV15 and TRBJ2-1; TRBD2 agrees at 7 bases. The CDR3 contains 16 residues. Losses at the gene ends were 3 bases for V and 6 bases for J; bases not matched to a gene: 11. The germline gives CDR1 LNHNV, CDR2 YYDKDF (reference sequence). The CDR3 DNA is TGTGCCACCAGCAGGGAACGACCCGGACTAGGCAATGAGCAGTTCTTC. Protein product: CATSRERPGLGNEQFF.